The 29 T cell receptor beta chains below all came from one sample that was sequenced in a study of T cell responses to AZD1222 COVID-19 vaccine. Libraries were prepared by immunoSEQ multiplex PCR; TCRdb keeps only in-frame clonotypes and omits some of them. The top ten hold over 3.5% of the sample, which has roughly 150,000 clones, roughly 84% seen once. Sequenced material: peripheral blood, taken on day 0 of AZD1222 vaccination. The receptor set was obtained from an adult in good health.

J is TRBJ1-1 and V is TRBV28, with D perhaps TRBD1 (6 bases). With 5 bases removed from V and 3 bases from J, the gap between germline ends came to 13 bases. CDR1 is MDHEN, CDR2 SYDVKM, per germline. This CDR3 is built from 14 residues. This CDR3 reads CASSGGGQDTEAFF. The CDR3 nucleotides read TGTGCCAGCAGTGGTGGGGGCCAAGACACTGAAGCTTTCTTT.

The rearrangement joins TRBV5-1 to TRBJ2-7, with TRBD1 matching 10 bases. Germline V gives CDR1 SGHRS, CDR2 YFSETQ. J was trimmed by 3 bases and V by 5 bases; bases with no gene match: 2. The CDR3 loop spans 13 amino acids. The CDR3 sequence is CASRTGGSYEQYF. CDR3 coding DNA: TGCGCCAGCAGGACAGGGGGCAGCTACGAGCAGTACTTC.

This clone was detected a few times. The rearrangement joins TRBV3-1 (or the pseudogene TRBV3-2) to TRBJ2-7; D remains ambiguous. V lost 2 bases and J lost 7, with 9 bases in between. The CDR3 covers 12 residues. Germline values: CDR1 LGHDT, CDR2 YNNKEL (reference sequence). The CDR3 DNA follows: TGTGCCAGCAGCCAACTTCGGCGGGAGCAGTACTTC. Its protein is CASSQLRREQYF.

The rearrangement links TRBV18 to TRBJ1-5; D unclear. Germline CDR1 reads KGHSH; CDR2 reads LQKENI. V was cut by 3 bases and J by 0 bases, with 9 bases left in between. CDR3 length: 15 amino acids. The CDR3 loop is CASSPENNSNQPQHF. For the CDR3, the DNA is TGTGCCAGCTCACCCGAGAATAATAGCAATCAGCCCCAGCATTTT.

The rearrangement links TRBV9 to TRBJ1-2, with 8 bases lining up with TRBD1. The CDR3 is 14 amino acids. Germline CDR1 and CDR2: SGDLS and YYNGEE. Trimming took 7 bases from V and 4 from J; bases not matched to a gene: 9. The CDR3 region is CASVRGTGSYGYTF. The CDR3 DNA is TGTGCCAGCGTTAGAGGGACAGGAAGCTATGGCTACACCTTC.

CDR3: CASSGFGGESPLHF. The CDR3, as DNA: TGTGCCAGCAGCGGGTTTGGAGGGGAATCACCCCTCCACTTT. The V and J genes are TRBV27 and TRBJ1-6, with D possibly being TRBD1 (5 bases). Trimming removed 6 bases from V and 10 bases from J, with 16 bases in between. CDR3 length equals 14 residues. Germline values: CDR1 MNHEY, CDR2 SMNVEV (reference sequence).

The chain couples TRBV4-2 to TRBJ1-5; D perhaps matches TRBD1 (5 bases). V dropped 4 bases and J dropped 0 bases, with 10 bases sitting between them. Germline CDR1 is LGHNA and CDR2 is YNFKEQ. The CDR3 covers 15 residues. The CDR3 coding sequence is TGTGCCAGCAGCCCACAGGCTTATAGCAATCAGCCCCAGCATTTT. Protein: CASSPQAYSNQPQHF.

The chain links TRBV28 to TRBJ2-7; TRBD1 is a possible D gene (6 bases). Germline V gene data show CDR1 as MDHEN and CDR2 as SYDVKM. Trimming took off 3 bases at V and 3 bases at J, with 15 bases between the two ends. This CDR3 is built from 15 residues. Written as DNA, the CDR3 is TGTGCCAGCAGTTTCGAGGGGGAGTGGGACTACGAGCAGTACTTC. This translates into CASSFEGEWDYEQYF.

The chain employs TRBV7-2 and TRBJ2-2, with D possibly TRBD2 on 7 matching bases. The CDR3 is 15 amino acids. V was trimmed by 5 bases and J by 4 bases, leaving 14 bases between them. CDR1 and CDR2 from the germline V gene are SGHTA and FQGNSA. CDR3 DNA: TGTGCCAGCAGCCCCCGGGGGGCCGGCACCGGGGAGCTGTTTTTT. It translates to CASSPRGAGTGELFF.

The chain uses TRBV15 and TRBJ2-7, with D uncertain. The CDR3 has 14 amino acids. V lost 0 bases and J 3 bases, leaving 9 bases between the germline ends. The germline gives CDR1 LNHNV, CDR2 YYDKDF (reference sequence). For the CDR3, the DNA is TGTGCCACCAGCAGAGATAACAAGATCTACGAGCAGTACTTC. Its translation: CATSRDNKIYEQYF.

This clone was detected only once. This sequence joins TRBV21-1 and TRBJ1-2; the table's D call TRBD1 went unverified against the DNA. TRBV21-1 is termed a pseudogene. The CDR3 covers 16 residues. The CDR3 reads CASSKGDRAFFGGYTF. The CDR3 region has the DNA TGTGCCAGCAGCAAAGGGGACAGGGCATTTTTCGGTGGCTACACCTTC.

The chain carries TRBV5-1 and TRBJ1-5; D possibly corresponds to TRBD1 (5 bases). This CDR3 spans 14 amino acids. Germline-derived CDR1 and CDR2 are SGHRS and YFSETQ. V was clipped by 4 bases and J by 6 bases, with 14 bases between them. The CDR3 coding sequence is TGCGCCAGCAGCCGGGACGCCTCAGGTCAGCCCCAGCATTTT. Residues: CASSRDASGQPQHF.

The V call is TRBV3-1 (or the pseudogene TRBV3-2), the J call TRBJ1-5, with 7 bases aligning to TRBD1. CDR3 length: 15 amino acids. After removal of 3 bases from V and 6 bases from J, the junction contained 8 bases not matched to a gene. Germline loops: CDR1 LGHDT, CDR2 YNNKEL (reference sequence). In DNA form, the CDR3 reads TGTGCCAGCAGCCATCTGACAGGGCGGTTTCAGCCCCAGCATTTT. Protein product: CASSHLTGRFQPQHF.

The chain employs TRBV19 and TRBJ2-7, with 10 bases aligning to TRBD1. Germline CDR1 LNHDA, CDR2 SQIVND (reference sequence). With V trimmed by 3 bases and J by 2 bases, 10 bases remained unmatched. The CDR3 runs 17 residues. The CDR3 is CASSILPGTGDPYEQYF. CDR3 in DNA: TGTGCCAGTAGTATCTTACCCGGGACAGGGGACCCCTACGAGCAGTACTTC.

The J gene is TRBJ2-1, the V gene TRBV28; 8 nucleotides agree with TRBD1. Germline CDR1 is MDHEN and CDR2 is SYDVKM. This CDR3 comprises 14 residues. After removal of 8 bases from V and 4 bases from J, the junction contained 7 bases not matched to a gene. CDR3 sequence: CASLSGQAYNEQFF. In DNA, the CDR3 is TGTGCCAGCTTGTCGGGACAGGCTTACAATGAGCAGTTCTTC. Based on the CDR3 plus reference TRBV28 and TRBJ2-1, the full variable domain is DVKVTQSSRYLVKRTGEKVFLECVQDMDHENMFWYRQDPGLGLRLIYFSYDVKMKEKGDIPEGYSVSREKKERFSLILESASTNQTSMYLCASLSGQAYNEQFFGPGTRLTVL.

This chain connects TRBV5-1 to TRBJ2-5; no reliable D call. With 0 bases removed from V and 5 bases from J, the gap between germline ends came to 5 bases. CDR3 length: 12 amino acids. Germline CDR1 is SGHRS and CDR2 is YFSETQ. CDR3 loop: CASSLGSETQYF. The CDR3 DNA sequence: TGCGCCAGCAGCTTGGGATCGGAGACCCAGTACTTC.

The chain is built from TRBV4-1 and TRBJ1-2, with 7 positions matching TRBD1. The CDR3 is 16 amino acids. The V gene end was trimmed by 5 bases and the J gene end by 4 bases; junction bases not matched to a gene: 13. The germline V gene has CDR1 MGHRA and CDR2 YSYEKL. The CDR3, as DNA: TGCGCCAGCAGCTTTCCCGACCGACAGGGAGGCTATGGCTACACCTTC. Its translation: CASSFPDRQGGYGYTF.

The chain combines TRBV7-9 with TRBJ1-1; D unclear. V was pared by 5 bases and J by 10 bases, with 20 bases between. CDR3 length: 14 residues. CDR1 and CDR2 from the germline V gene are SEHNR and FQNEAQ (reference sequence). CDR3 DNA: TGTGCCAGCAGCCCCACGGGTCGGGGAGGTAGAGCTTTCTTT. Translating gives CASSPTGRGGRAFF. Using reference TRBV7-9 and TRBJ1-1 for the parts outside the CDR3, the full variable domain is DTGVSQNPRHKITKRGQNVTFRCDPISEHNRLYWYRQTLGQGPEFLTYFQNEAQLEKSRLLSDRFSAERPKGSFSTLEIQRTEQGDSAMYLCASSPTGRGGRAFFGQGTRLTVV.

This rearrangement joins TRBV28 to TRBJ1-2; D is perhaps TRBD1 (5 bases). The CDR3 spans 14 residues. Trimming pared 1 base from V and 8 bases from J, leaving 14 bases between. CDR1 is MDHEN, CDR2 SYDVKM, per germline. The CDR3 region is CASSLSGPDFGYTF. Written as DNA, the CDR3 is TGTGCCAGCAGTTTATCGGGACCGGACTTCGGCTACACCTTC.

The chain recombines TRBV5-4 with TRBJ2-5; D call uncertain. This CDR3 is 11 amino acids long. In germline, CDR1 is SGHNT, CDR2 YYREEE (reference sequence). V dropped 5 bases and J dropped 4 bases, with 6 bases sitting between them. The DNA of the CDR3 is TGTGCCAGCAGTTTCTCAGAGACCCAGTACTTC. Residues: CASSFSETQYF.

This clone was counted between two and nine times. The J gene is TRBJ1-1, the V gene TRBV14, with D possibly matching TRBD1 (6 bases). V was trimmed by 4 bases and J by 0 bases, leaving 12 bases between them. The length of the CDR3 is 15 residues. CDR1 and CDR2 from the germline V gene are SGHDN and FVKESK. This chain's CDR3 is CASSRRTGMNTEAFF. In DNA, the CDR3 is TGTGCCAGCAGCCGACGAACAGGGATGAACACTGAAGCTTTCTTT. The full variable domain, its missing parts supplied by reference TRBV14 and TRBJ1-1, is EAGVTQFPSHSVIEKGQTVTLRCDPISGHDNLYWYRRVMGKEIKFLLHFVKESKQDESGMPNNRFLAERTGGTYSTLKVQPAELEDSGVYFCASSRRTGMNTEAFFGQGTRLTVV.

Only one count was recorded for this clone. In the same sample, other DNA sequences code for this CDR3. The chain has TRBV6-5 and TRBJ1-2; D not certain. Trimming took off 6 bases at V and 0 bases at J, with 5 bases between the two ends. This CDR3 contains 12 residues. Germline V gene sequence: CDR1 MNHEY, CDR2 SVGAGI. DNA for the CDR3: TGTGCCAGCAGCCGGGCTAACTATGGCTACACCTTC. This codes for CASSRANYGYTF.

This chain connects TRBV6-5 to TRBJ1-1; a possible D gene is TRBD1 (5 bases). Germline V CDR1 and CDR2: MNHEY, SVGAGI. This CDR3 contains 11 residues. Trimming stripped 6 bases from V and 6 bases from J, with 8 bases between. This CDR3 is CASRGTSEAFF. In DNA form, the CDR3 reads TGTGCCAGCAGGGGGACCTCTGAAGCTTTCTTT.

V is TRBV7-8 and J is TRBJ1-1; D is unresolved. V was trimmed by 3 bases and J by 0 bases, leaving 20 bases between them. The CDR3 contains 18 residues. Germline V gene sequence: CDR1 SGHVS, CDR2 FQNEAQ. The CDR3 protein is CASSFGEAALKMNTEAFF. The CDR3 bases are TGTGCCAGCAGCTTTGGTGAGGCAGCGCTGAAAATGAACACTGAAGCTTTCTTT.

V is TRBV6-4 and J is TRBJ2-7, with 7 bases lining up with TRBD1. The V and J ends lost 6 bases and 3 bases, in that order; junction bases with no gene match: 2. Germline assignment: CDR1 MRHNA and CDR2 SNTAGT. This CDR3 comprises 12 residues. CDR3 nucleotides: TGTGCCAGCAGGGGACAGAGCTACGAGCAGTACTTC. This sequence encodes CASRGQSYEQYF.

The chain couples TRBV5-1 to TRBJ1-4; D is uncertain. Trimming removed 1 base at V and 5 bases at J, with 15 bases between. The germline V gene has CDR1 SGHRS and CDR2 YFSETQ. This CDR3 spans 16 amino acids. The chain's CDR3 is CASSLLPGRGNEKLFF. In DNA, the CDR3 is TGCGCCAGCAGCTTGCTCCCCGGGCGCGGGAATGAAAAACTGTTTTTT. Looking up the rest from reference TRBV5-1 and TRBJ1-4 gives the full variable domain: KAGVTQTPRYLIKTRGQQVTLSCSPISGHRSVSWYQQTPGQGLQFLFEYFSETQRNKGNFPGRFSGRQFSNSRSEMNVSTLELGDSALYLCASSLLPGRGNEKLFFGSGTQLSVL.

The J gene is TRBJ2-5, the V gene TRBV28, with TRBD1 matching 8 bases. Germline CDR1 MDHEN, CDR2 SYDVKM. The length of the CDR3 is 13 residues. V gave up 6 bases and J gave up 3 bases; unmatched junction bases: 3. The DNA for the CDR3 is TGTGCCAGCAGCCCGGACAGGGAAGAGACCCAGTACTTC. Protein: CASSPDREETQYF.

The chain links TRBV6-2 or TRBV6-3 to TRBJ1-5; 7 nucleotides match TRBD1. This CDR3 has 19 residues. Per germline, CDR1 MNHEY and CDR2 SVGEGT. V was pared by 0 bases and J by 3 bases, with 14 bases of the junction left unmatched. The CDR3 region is CASSYSKTGTATYNQPQHF. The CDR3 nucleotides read TGTGCCAGCAGTTACTCAAAGACCGGGACAGCCACTTACAATCAGCCCCAGCATTTT.

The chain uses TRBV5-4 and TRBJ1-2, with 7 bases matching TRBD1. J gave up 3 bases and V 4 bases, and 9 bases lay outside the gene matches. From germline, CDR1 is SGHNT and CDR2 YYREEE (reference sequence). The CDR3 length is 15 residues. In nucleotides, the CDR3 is TGTGCCAGCAGCCAAGTTAGGGGGCGAGACTATGGCTACACCTTC. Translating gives CASSQVRGRDYGYTF.